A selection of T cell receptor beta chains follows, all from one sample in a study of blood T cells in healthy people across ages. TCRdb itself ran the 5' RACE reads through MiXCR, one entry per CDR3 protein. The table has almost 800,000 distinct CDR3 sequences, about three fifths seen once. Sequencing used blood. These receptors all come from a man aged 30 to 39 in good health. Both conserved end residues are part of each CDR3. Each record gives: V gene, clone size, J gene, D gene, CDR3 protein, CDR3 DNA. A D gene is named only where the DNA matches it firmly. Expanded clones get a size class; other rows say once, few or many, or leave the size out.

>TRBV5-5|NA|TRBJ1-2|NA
CASSLDGFDYGYTF
TGTGCCAGCAGCTTGGATGGGTTTGACTATGGCTACACCTTC
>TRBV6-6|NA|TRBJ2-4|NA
CASSWGDGGPKHIQYF
TGTGCCAGCTCATGGGGGGATGGGGGGCCCAAACACATTCAGTACTTC
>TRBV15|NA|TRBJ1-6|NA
CATSKGRSSYNSPLHF
TGTGCCACCAGCAAGGGCAGGAGCTCCTATAATTCACCCCTCCACTTT
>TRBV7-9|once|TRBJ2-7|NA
CASSKTQSLTYEQYF
TGTGCCAGCAGCAAGACTCAATCCCTGACCTACGAGCAGTACTTC
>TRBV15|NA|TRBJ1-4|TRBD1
CATSRDLFKGAATNEKLFF
TGTGCCACCAGCAGAGATCTGTTTAAGGGGGCGGCAACTAATGAAAAACTGTTTTTT
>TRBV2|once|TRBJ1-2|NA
CASSVDRNVYGYTF
TGTGCCAGCAGCGTCGACAGAAACGTCTATGGCTACACCTTC
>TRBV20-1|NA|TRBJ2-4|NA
CCAKDASPAKNIQYF
TGCTGTGCAAAGGATGCCAGCCCAGCCAAAAACATTCAGTACTTC
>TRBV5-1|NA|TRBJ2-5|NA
CASREGGGETQYF
TGCGCCAGCAGAGAGGGCGGAGGAGAGACCCAGTACTTC
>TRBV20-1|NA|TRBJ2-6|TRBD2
CSASGLAGAGANVLTF
TGCAGTGCTAGCGGGCTAGCGGGAGCCGGGGCCAACGTCCTGACTTTC
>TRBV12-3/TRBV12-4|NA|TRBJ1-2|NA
CACSLVGLLNGYTF
TGTGCCTGCAGTTTAGTCGGACTTTTGAATGGCTACACCTTC
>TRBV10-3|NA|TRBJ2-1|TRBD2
CAISESGTSGGAENEQFF
TGTGCCATCAGTGAGTCCGGGACTAGCGGGGGGGCAGAAAATGAGCAGTTCTTC
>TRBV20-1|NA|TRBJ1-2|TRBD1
CSARAGQYHYGYTF
TGCAGTGCTAGGGCGGGACAGTATCACTATGGCTACACCTTC
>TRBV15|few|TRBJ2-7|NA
CATSTLGVYEQYF
TGTGCCACCAGCACCCTGGGGGTTTACGAGCAGTACTTC
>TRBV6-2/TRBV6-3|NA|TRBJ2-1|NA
CASSPTVRSGSVNEQFF
TGTGCCAGCAGTCCAACGGTTCGGTCGGGGTCGGTCAATGAGCAGTTCTTC
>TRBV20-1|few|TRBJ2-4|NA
CSASLNRGYKNIQYF
TGCAGTGCTAGTCTTAATCGGGGATACAAAAACATTCAGTACTTC
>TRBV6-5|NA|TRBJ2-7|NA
CASYSVYEQYF
TGTGCCAGTTACTCAGTCTACGAGCAGTACTTC
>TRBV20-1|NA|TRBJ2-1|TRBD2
CSARVGVAGGLGEQFF
TGCAGTGCTAGAGTAGGTGTAGCGGGAGGGCTCGGTGAGCAGTTCTTC
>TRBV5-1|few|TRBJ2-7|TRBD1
CASSELTGNYEQYF
TGCGCCAGCAGCGAATTGACAGGGAACTACGAGCAGTACTTC
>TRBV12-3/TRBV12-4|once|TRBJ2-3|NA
CASSIIAGGATDTQYF
TGTGCCAGCAGTATTATAGCTGGAGGGGCCACAGATACGCAGTATTTT
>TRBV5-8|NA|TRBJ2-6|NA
CASRFTGFGANVLTF
TGTGCCAGCAGATTCACAGGGTTTGGGGCCAACGTCCTGACTTTC
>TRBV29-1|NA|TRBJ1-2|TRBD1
CSVVQGGHGYTF
TGCAGCGTTGTTCAGGGGGGCCATGGCTACACCTTC
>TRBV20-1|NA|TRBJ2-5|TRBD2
CSAERGLETQYF
TGCAGTGCAGAGCGGGGGTTGGAGACCCAGTACTTC
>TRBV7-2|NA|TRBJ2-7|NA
CASSLGAGTPSYEQYF
TGTGCCAGCAGCCTGGGGGCCGGGACTCCCTCCTACGAGCAGTACTTC
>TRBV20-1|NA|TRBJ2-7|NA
CSARGTLLRGIYEQYF
TGCAGTGCTAGAGGGACTCTGTTGAGAGGGATCTACGAGCAGTACTTC
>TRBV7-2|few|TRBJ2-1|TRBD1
CASSSEGTGGLRSLNEQFF
TGTGCCAGCAGCTCCGAGGGGACAGGGGGCCTACGGTCCTTAAATGAGCAGTTCTTC
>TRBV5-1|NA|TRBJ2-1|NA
CASSSAAGRNEQFF
TGCGCCAGCAGCTCCGCGGCAGGCCGCAATGAGCAGTTCTTC
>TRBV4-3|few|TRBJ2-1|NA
CASSFRRYNEQFF
TGCGCCAGCAGCTTCCGCAGGTACAATGAGCAGTTCTTC
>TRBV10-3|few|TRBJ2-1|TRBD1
CAINLDRVGVNEQFF
TGTGCCATCAACCTGGACAGGGTGGGGGTCAATGAGCAGTTCTTC
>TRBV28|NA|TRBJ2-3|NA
CASSLSDLPYTDTQYF
TGTGCCAGCAGTTTATCCGACCTCCCCTACACAGATACGCAGTATTTT
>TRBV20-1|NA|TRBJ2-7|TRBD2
CSAFPAGGRNEQYF
TGCAGTGCTTTCCCTGCGGGGGGCAGGAATGAGCAGTACTTC
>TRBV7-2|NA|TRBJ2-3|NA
CASSSRQATDTQYF
TGTGCCAGCAGTTCCCGACAGGCCACAGATACGCAGTATTTT
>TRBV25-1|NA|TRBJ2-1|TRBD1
CASSKNRGPYNEQFF
TGTGCCAGCAGTAAAAACAGGGGGCCCTACAATGAGCAGTTCTTC
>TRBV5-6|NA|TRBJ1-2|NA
CASSFGRDWDLYGYTF
TGTGCCAGCAGCTTCGGCAGGGATTGGGACCTCTATGGCTACACCTTC
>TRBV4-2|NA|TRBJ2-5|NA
CASSQDAGLKGETQYF
TGTGCCAGCAGCCAAGATGCCGGACTCAAAGGGGAGACCCAGTACTTC
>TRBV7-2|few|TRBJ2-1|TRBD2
CATTSGRGNEQFF
TGTGCCACCACGAGCGGGAGGGGCAATGAGCAGTTCTTC
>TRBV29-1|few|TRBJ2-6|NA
CSVGRLSSGANVLTF
TGCAGTGTTGGCAGGTTGAGCTCTGGGGCCAACGTCCTGACTTTC
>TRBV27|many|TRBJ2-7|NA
CASSSRSEQYF
TGTGCCAGCAGTTCCCGGAGCGAGCAGTACTTC
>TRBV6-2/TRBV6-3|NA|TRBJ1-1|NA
CASSYSSRGGLNTEAFF
TGTGCCAGCAGTTACTCTAGCCGGGGAGGCCTGAACACTGAAGCTTTCTTT
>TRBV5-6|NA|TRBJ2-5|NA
CASGVGRYNEQYF
TGTGCCAGCGGCGTGGGCCGCTACAATGAGCAGTACTTC
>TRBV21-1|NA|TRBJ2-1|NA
CASTPSGGPKDNEQFF
TGTGCCAGCACCCCATCCGGGGGACCAAAAGACAATGAGCAGTTCTTC
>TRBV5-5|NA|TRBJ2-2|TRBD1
CARRAGGMEQNTGELFF
TGTGCCAGGCGGGCAGGGGGAATGGAACAGAACACCGGGGAGCTGTTTTTT